Detailed here is one TCR beta chain. Its specificity is not known. Cultured CD4+ T-cell DNA underwent Oncomine TCR Beta short-read sequencing. Using its own MiXCR run on the PCR reads, TCRdb lists one record per CDR3 protein. Here the sample spans approximately 21,000 distinct CDR3 sequences, about 44% being singletons. These data belong to a study of vaccination and CD4 T cells after COVID-19. Study-wide background: Between diagnosis and the drawing of post-COVID samples lay a median roughly 99 days (range 35 to 161). Control cultures were given a CEFX pool, an HIV-1 Nef pool, or no peptide.

This CDR3 region has 14 residues. Looked up from germline, CDR1 is LNHDA and CDR2 is SQIVND (reference sequence). V was pared by 4 bases and J by 8 bases, with 10 bases of the junction left unmatched. As to treatment: approximately 9-day PBMC culture with coronavirus spike peptide pools or control peptides (ViraFEST assay). Cells were cultured for about ten days, and then CD4+ T cells were isolated by negative selection. Source: CD4+ T cells from blood, cultured in vitro, taken after SARS-CoV-2 vaccination. The TCR sequence derives from a human donor who had recovered from COVID-19. The chain has TRBV19 and TRBJ1-2, with TRBD1 identical over 7 bases. CDR3 sequence: CASSNHYRGGGYTF. CDR3 nucleotides: TGTGCCAGTAGTAACCACTACAGGGGTGGAGGCTACACCTTC.